This T cell receptor beta chain stems from a study of blood T cell repertoires in COVID-19. Study at large: Spain, Italy and the United States supplied samples that represented acute and convalescent COVID-19. The cDNA or gDNA used as material had been derived from T cells, B-cell-depleted T cells, or PBMCs.

The authors' processing: For nucleated cells, counts were estimated from reference gene primer amplification. Using immunoSEQ multiplex PCR, the repertoire was profiled, and TCRdb retains in-frame clones only, with some absent. D and trimming come from the DNA, and the V and J calls and clone size come from that table. This table has about 90,000 clones, 75% to 90% appearing once. V shed 4 bases and J 8 bases; nucleotides not matched to a gene: 4. The CDR3 has 13 residues. CDR1 is MNHNY and CDR2 is SVGAGI in the germline V gene (reference sequence). V is TRBV6-6 and J is TRBJ1-1, with TRBD1 identical over 10 bases. Sequencing was performed on peripheral blood. This clonotype was obtained from a male donor with acute or convalescent COVID-19. The CDR3 DNA is TGTGCCAGCAGTTTGGGACAGGGGACCGAAGCTTTCTTT. Encoded protein: CASSLGQGTEAFF.